The 19 T cell receptor beta chains reported below all come from one sample, sequenced in a study of blood T cell repertoires in COVID-19. Assay: immunoSEQ multiplex PCR; the TCRdb copy retains only in-frame clones and omits some. Of 85,000 to 120,000 clones listed, nearly 90% were seen once; the top ten hold roughly 2%. Sequences were obtained from peripheral blood. These receptors originate from a man over 45 with active COVID-19.

The chain links TRBV9 to TRBJ2-2; D is uncertain. With 6 bases removed from V and 4 bases from J, the gap between germline ends came to 16 bases. Germline V gene data show CDR1 as SGDLS and CDR2 as YYNGEE. This CDR3 has 15 amino acids. The CDR3 region has the DNA TGTGCCAGCACCCCAAGAGGAGCGATCACCGGGGAGCTGTTTTTT. It codes for CASTPRGAITGELFF.

The chain carries TRBV3-1 (or the pseudogene TRBV3-2) and TRBJ1-2; 7 bases are a match to TRBD1. The CDR3 is 14 residues long. Trimming took 4 bases from V and 4 from J; bases not matched to a gene: 6. Germline CDR1 is LGHDT and CDR2 is YNNKEL (reference sequence). As DNA, the CDR3 is TGTGCCAGCAGCCCGTACGACAGGGCCTATGGCTACACCTTC. It yields the protein CASSPYDRAYGYTF.

The CDR3 coding sequence is TGTGCCAGCAGTCCCCGGGGCTATGGCTACACCTTC. Protein sequence: CASSPRGYGYTF. V is TRBV12-3 or TRBV12-4 and J is TRBJ1-2; D uncertain. This CDR3 contains 12 residues. V was cut by 5 bases and J by 4 bases, with 8 bases left in between.

V usage is TRBV10-3 and J usage is TRBJ2-1; 8 positions match TRBD1. The germline gives CDR1 ENHRY, CDR2 SYGVKD. Losses at the gene ends were 6 bases for V and 6 bases for J; bases not matched to a gene: 7. There are 14 residues in the CDR3. The CDR3 loop reads CAIRTGTGFNEQFF. CDR3 nucleotide sequence: TGTGCCATCAGAACCGGGACAGGCTTCAATGAGCAGTTCTTC.

The chain uses TRBV29-1 and TRBJ1-1; D is perhaps TRBD1 (6 bases). This CDR3 has 13 amino acids. CDR1 SQVTM and CDR2 ANQGSEA come from the germline V gene. V lost 4 bases, J lost 4 bases, and 13 bases lay in between. The CDR3 DNA reads as TGCAGCGTTGTGGACAGAGCCCCCACTGAAGCTTTCTTT. This codes for CSVVDRAPTEAFF.

This clone was counted between two and nine times. J is TRBJ2-7 and V is TRBV7-3; TRBD1 matches at 8 bases. There are 15 residues in the CDR3. With 6 bases clipped from V and 4 bases from J, the junction kept 11 bases outside the gene matches. In germline, CDR1 is SGHTA, CDR2 FQGTGA. CDR3 sequence (DNA): TGTGCCAGCAGTCTCCGACCGGACAGGGAATACGAGCAGTACTTC. Its translation: CASSLRPDREYEQYF.

This sequence joins TRBV11-3 and TRBJ2-7; TRBD1 is a possible D gene (6 bases). CDR1 and CDR2 (germline): SGHNT, YENEEA. The V and J ends lost 1 base and 1 base respectively, with 11 bases between them. The CDR3 covers 15 residues. DNA for the CDR3: TGTGCCAGCAGCTTAGGGACAGTGACTTCCTACGAGCAGTACTTC. This gives the protein CASSLGTVTSYEQYF.

The chain combines TRBV5-4 with TRBJ2-2; 7 nucleotides align to TRBD2. CDR1 is SGHNT, CDR2 YYREEE, per germline (reference sequence). The V gene end was trimmed by 4 bases and the J gene end by 4 bases; junction bases not matched to a gene: 7. The CDR3 is 15 residues long. The CDR3 reads CASSLPRGSTGELFF. CDR3 nucleotide sequence: TGTGCCAGCAGCCTACCGCGGGGGAGCACCGGGGAGCTGTTTTTT.

This chain's CDR3 is CASSYGGIRNTEAFF. CDR3 sequence (DNA): TGTGCCAGCAGTTACGGGGGGATTAGGAACACTGAAGCTTTCTTT. The J gene is TRBJ1-1, the V gene TRBV6-5; the D gene is possibly TRBD1 (5 bases). This CDR3 region has 15 residues. The V gene's germline CDR1 is MNHEY and CDR2 SVGAGI. V was cut by 2 bases and J by 1 base, with 11 bases left in between.

The rearrangement links TRBV5-1 to TRBJ2-2; D may be TRBD2 (6 bases). Between the trimmed V and J ends, which lost 2 bases and 5 bases, there was a span of 16 bases. Germline V gene data show CDR1 as SGHRS and CDR2 as YFSETQ. This CDR3 has 16 residues. Written as DNA, the CDR3 is TGCGCCAGCAGCTTCGGAGGGCCCGCGGAAACCGGGGAGCTGTTTTTT. Its translation is CASSFGGPAETGELFF. Full variable domain (rest looked up from reference TRBV5-1 and TRBJ2-2): KAGVTQTPRYLIKTRGQQVTLSCSPISGHRSVSWYQQTPGQGLQFLFEYFSETQRNKGNFPGRFSGRQFSNSRSEMNVSTLELGDSALYLCASSFGGPAETGELFFGEGSRLTVL.

V is TRBV7-6 and J is TRBJ2-7; TRBD1 matches at 12 bases. Germline V gene data show CDR1 as SGHVS and CDR2 as FNYEAQ. This CDR3 comprises 16 residues. Trimming cost V 4 bases and J 8 bases; bases outside gene matches: 12. CDR3 nucleotides: TGTGCCAGCAGCTCTACCACCGGGACAGGGGGCTTTCAGCAGTACTTC. Residues: CASSSTTGTGGFQQYF.

This chain uses TRBV27 with TRBJ2-1, with D possibly matching TRBD1 (6 bases). The CDR3 length is 14 residues. The germline V gene encodes CDR1 MNHEY and CDR2 SMNVEV (reference sequence). Trimming took 5 bases from V and 7 from J, leaving 15 bases between them. The CDR3 nucleotides read TGTGCCAGCAGTCCATACCTTCAGGGGAATGAGCAGTTCTTC. It codes for CASSPYLQGNEQFF.

The chain couples TRBV5-1 to TRBJ2-5; D is perhaps TRBD1 (6 bases). Deletions cut 2 bases from V and 4 bases from J, with 15 bases between. Germline CDR1 is SGHRS and CDR2 is YFSETQ. This CDR3 region has 15 residues. The CDR3: CASSFSRGVGETQYF. In DNA form, the CDR3 reads TGCGCCAGCAGCTTTAGCAGGGGCGTTGGAGAGACCCAGTACTTC.

The chain carries TRBV7-3 and TRBJ1-1, with no clear D. V lost 1 base, J lost 5 bases, and 8 bases lay in between. This CDR3 is built from 13 residues. The germline CDR1 and CDR2 sequences are SGHTA and FQGTGA. The CDR3 loop reads CASSLNVQTEAFF. The CDR3 bases are TGTGCCAGCAGCTTAAATGTACAGACTGAAGCTTTCTTT.

The chain combines TRBV6-5 with TRBJ2-7; 10 bases fit TRBD1. Germline V gives CDR1 MNHEY, CDR2 SVGAGI. The CDR3 extends over 14 amino acids. The ends lost 5 bases at V and 6 bases at J; junction bases unmatched: 7. The CDR3 is CASSTRQGAAEQYF. The CDR3 region has the DNA TGTGCCAGCAGTACAAGACAGGGGGCAGCCGAGCAGTACTTC.

This chain links TRBV11-3 with TRBJ2-3; D is unclear. The CDR3 contains 12 residues. The ends were cut back, 4 bases at V and 4 bases at J, with 6 bases in the middle. Germline V gene data show CDR1 as SGHNT and CDR2 as YENEEA. CDR3 amino acids: CASSSNSDTQYF. Here the CDR3 DNA reads TGTGCCAGCAGCTCGAACTCAGATACGCAGTATTTT.

This clone was detected a few times. This rearrangement joins TRBV6-5 to TRBJ2-7, with 7 positions matching TRBD1. Germline assignment: CDR1 MNHEY and CDR2 SVGAGI. This CDR3 contains 13 residues. Trimming cost V 6 bases and J 3 bases; bases outside gene matches: 5. CDR3 nucleotide sequence: TGTGCCAGCAGGTCGACAGGGTTCTACGAGCAGTACTTC. It encodes CASRSTGFYEQYF.

The J gene is TRBJ1-2, the V gene TRBV4-2; TRBD1 matches 9 bases. V lost 1 base to trimming and J lost 3 bases; unmatched junction nucleotides: 3. Per germline, CDR1 LGHNA and CDR2 YNFKEQ. The CDR3 is 15 amino acids. The CDR3 DNA reads TGTGCCAGCAGCCAAGGAGGGACAGGGTACTATGGCTACACCTTC. It specifies CASSQGGTGYYGYTF.

This clone was counted only a few times. The genes are TRBV6-6 and TRBJ2-7, with D perhaps TRBD1 (5 bases). The CDR3 extends over 13 amino acids. Between the trimmed V and J ends, which lost 9 bases and 6 bases, there was a span of 18 bases. In germline, CDR1 is MNHNY, CDR2 SVGAGI (reference sequence). In DNA, the CDR3 is TGTGCCAGTGCCACAGGCCGGCACTCCGAGCAGTACTTC. Encoded protein: CASATGRHSEQYF.